The TCR beta chain described here comes from a study of neoadjuvant anti-PD-1 for oral cavity cancer. Time point meaning: after neoadjuvant nivolumab, at surgical resection. Patients had HPV-negative, locally advanced oral cavity squamous cell carcinoma. PBMC libraries mostly used about 450 ng of input genomic DNA, with six replicates per sample. Repertoires were generated with immunoSEQ multiplex PCR, while TCRdb's copy carries only in-frame clones and drops some. The data contain several thousand clones, roughly 60% of them seen just once; the ten biggest clones take up 4.2%. V was pared by 3 bases and J by 9 bases, with 6 bases of the junction left unmatched. Per germline, CDR1 MNHEY and CDR2 SMNVEV (reference sequence). The CDR3 has 15 amino acids.

V gene TRBV27 combines with J gene TRBJ1-6; the match to TRBD1 covers 9 bases. The sample here was PBMCs, taken after nivolumab (anti-PD-1) treatment. This clonotype was obtained from a person aged 35-80 years with oral cavity squamous cell carcinoma. This CDR3 reads CASSFRTGVGSPLHF. CDR3 DNA sequence: TGTGCCAGCAGTTTTCGGACAGGGGTAGGTTCACCCCTCCACTTT.